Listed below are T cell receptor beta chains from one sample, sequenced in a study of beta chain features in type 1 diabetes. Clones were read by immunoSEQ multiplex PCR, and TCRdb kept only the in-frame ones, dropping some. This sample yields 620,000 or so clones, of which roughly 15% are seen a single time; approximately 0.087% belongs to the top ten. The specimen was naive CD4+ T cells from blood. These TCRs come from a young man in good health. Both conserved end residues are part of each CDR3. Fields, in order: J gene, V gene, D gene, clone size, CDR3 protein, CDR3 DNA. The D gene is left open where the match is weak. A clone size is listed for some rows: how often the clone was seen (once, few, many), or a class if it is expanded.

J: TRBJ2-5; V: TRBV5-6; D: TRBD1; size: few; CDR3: CASSVTGTGGAETQYF; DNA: TGTGCCAGCAGCGTCACCGGGACAGGGGGCGCAGAGACCCAGTACTTC
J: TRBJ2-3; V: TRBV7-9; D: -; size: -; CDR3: CASRKAGSQITDTQYF; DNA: TGTGCCAGCAGGAAAGCCGGGAGCCAAATCACAGATACGCAGTATTTT
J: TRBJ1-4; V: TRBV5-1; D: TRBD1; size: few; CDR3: CASRPDRAYEKLFF; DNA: TGCGCCAGCAGACCGGACAGGGCGTATGAAAAACTGTTTTTT
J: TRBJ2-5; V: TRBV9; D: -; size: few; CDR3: CASSVQPLQETQYF; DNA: TGTGCCAGCAGCGTCCAGCCTCTCCAAGAGACCCAGTACTTC
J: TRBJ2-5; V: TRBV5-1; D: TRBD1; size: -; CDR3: CASSLAPDREETQYF; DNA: TGCGCCAGCAGCTTGGCCCCGGACAGGGAAGAGACCCAGTACTTC
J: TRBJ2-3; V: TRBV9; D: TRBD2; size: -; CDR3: CASSVPLAGDSTDTQYF; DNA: TGTGCCAGCAGCGTACCTCTAGCGGGGGATAGCACAGATACGCAGTATTTT
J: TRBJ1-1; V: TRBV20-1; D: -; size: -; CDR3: CSAPGAKAFF; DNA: TGCAGTGCCCCCGGAGCTAAAGCTTTCTTT
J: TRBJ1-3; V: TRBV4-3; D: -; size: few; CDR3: CASSQEVGQGYGNTIYF; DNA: TGCGCCAGCAGCCAAGAGGTGGGGCAGGGTTATGGAAACACCATATATTTT
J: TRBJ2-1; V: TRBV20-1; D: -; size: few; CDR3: CSATGNEQFF; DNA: TGCAGTGCAACCGGGAATGAGCAGTTCTTC
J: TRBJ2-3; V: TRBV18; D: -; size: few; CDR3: CASSPSVGFFTDTQYF; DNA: TGTGCCAGCTCACCATCCGTGGGATTCTTCACAGATACGCAGTATTTT
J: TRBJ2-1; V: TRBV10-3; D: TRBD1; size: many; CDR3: CAITLDRGSYNEQFF; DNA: TGTGCCATCACCCTGGACAGGGGGTCCTACAATGAGCAGTTCTTC
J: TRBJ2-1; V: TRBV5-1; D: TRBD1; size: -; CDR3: CASSGQGPYNEQFF; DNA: TGCGCCAGCTCCGGACAGGGACCATACAATGAGCAGTTCTTC
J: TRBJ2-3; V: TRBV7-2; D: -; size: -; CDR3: CASSLIPHTDTQYF; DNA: TGTGCCAGCAGCTTAATTCCCCACACAGATACGCAGTATTTT
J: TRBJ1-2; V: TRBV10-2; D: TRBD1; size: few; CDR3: CASSESMNRGLYGYTF; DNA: TGCGCCAGCAGTGAGTCGATGAACAGGGGGCTTTATGGCTACACCTTC
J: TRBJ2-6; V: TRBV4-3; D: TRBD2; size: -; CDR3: CASSRQSLAGGANVLTF; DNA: TGCGCCAGCAGCCGACAATCCCTAGCGGGTGGGGCCAACGTCCTGACTTTC
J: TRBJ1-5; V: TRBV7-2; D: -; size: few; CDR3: CASSRTTVGLRNQPQHF; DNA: TGTGCCAGCAGCCGGACAACGGTAGGCCTTCGCAATCAGCCCCAGCATTTT
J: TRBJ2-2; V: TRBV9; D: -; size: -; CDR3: CASSVDAGTTNTGELFF; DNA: TGTGCCAGCAGCGTAGACGCGGGAACGACGAACACCGGGGAGCTGTTTTTT